The 9 T cell receptor beta chains below all came from one sample that was sequenced in a study of CD8 T cells in acute hepatitis C reinfection. The sample's time point: naive CD8 control sorted from an acute-time-point sample. Libraries were prepared by immunoSEQ multiplex PCR; TCRdb keeps only in-frame clonotypes and omits some of them. Seen here are some 38,000 clones, 80% to 90% observed once, and the top ten hold 0.5%. Material for sequencing was naive CD8+ T cells from PBMCs. Source of these receptors: a man under 40 with chronic hepatitis C.

This chain links TRBV9 with TRBJ1-6; 7 bases map to TRBD1. CDR3 length: 14 amino acids. Trimming at V came to 0 bases and at J to 9 bases, leaving 3 bases not matched to a gene. From germline, CDR1 is SGDLS and CDR2 YYNGEE. CDR3 nucleotides: TGTGCCAGCAGCGTAGAGGGGGCTCGTTCACCCCTCCACTTT. Amino acids: CASSVEGARSPLHF. Full variable domain (missing parts from reference TRBV9 and TRBJ1-6): DSGVTQTPKHLITATGQRVTLRCSPRSGDLSVYWYQQSLDQGLQFLIQYYNGEERAKGNILERFSAQQFPDLHSELNLSSLELGDSALYFCASSVEGARSPLHFGNGTRLTVT.

The genes are TRBV10-3 and TRBJ2-2, with 9 nucleotides matching TRBD2. From germline, CDR1 is ENHRY and CDR2 SYGVKD. CDR3 length: 15 amino acids. Trimming cost V 11 bases and J 8 bases; bases outside gene matches: 15. The CDR3 DNA sequence: TGTGCCCTAGCGCGGGAGGGCGGTCTCGAAGGGGAGCTGTTTTTT. Its protein product is CALAREGGLEGELFF.

This chain uses TRBV4-1 with TRBJ1-2; D is undetermined. The germline gives CDR1 MGHRA, CDR2 YSYEKL. This CDR3 is 15 amino acids long. Trimming stripped 1 base from V and 2 bases from J, with 11 bases between. CDR3 loop: CASSQVLGSNYGYTF. As DNA, the CDR3 is TGCGCCAGCAGCCAAGTTCTAGGGAGCAACTATGGCTACACCTTC.

This rearrangement joins TRBV27 to TRBJ2-7; D gene unclear. The CDR3 consists of 12 residues. V dropped 4 bases and J dropped 3 bases, with 7 bases sitting between them. Germline assignment: CDR1 MNHEY and CDR2 SMNVEV (reference sequence). The CDR3 nucleotides read TGTGCCAGCAGTTCCGCCTTCTACGAGCAGTACTTC. It yields the protein CASSSAFYEQYF.

This chain joins TRBV4-2 and TRBJ2-1, with D perhaps TRBD2 (5 bases). The CDR3 sequence is 17 residues long. Germline loops: CDR1 LGHNA, CDR2 YNFKEQ. The ends were cut back, 0 bases at V and 5 bases at J, with 17 bases in the middle. The CDR3 here is CASSQDGLAGLDNEQFF. The CDR3, as DNA: TGTGCCAGCAGCCAAGATGGGCTAGCCGGGTTAGACAATGAGCAGTTCTTC.

This chain joins TRBV19 and TRBJ1-1; D remains ambiguous. V was trimmed by 3 bases and J by 4 bases, leaving 12 bases between them. Germline V lookup: CDR1 LNHDA, CDR2 SQIVND (reference sequence). There are 14 residues in the CDR3. For the CDR3, the DNA is TGTGCCAGTAGTATTCTGTTGGGTGGCACTGAAGCTTTCTTT. Protein: CASSILLGGTEAFF. The variable domain in full, completed from reference TRBV19 and TRBJ1-1, reads DGGITQSPKYLFRKEGQNVTLSCEQNLNHDAMYWYRQDPGQGLRLIYYSQIVNDFQKGDIAEGYSVSREKKESFPLTVTSAQKNPTAFYLCASSILLGGTEAFFGQGTRLTVV.

The rearrangement links TRBV27 to TRBJ2-1, with D uncertain. V lost 0 bases, J lost 8 bases, and 8 bases lay in between. CDR3 length equals 13 residues. Germline CDR1 and CDR2: MNHEY and SMNVEV (reference sequence). Here the CDR3 DNA reads TGTGCCAGCAGTTTATCTCTGCGGCATGAGCAGTTCTTC. Translated: CASSLSLRHEQFF.

This rearrangement joins TRBV5-1 to TRBJ2-5; D gene uncertain. This CDR3 region has 16 residues. The V end lost 3 bases, the J end lost 2 bases, and 17 bases lay between the germline ends. Germline V gives CDR1 SGHRS, CDR2 YFSETQ. For the CDR3, the DNA is TGCGCCAGCAGCTCTAGAGTCCAGAACCTACAAGAGACCCAGTACTTC. Translating it yields CASSSRVQNLQETQYF.

V and J are TRBV7-3 and TRBJ2-1, with D perhaps TRBD1 (5 bases). The length of the CDR3 is 14 residues. The germline V gene encodes CDR1 SGHTA and CDR2 FQGTGA. V was cut by 2 bases and J by 2 bases, with 7 bases left in between. The CDR3 protein is CASSLSDTYNEQFF. In DNA, the CDR3 is TGTGCCAGCAGCTTATCGGACACCTACAATGAGCAGTTCTTC.